A selection of T cell receptor beta chains follows, all from one sample in a study of blood T cell repertoires in COVID-19. Libraries were prepared by immunoSEQ multiplex PCR; TCRdb keeps only in-frame clonotypes and omits some of them. The sample carries about 150,000 clones, more than 70% recorded once. Sequencing was performed on peripheral blood. The origin of the receptors is a human donor in a cohort sampled during active COVID-19. The CDR3 runs from the conserved cysteine through the conserved F or W. A D gene is named only where the DNA matches it firmly. Size is omitted from some rows. Given values are once, few, many or a class for expanded clones.

d_gene	abundance	j_gene	v_gene	CDR3aa	CDR3nt
TRBD1	.	TRBJ1-5	TRBV3-1/TRBV3-2	CASSQGTGGQPQHF	TGTGCCAGCAGCCAAGGGACAGGGGGGCAGCCCCAGCATTTT
.	.	TRBJ1-3	TRBV6-5	CASSPQGSGNTIYF	TGTGCCAGCAGTCCCCAGGGGTCCGGAAACACCATATATTTT
TRBD2	.	TRBJ2-5	TRBV7-9	CASSRTSGGQETQYF	TGTGCCAGCAGCCGGACTAGCGGGGGGCAAGAGACCCAGTACTTC
.	.	TRBJ2-5	TRBV7-2	CASSLASTGIPQETQYF	TGTGCCAGCAGCTTAGCTAGTACGGGGATTCCGCAAGAGACCCAGTACTTC
TRBD2	.	TRBJ2-5	TRBV4-3	CASSQVLAGSTQYF	TGCGCCAGCAGCCAAGTTCTAGCGGGGTCGACCCAGTACTTC
TRBD1	once	TRBJ1-2	TRBV2	CASSGQGVNYGYTF	TGTGCCAGCAGCGGACAGGGAGTCAACTATGGCTACACCTTC
TRBD2	.	TRBJ2-7	TRBV2	CASSDGGGNSYEQYF	TGTGCCAGCAGTGATGGGGGGGGGAACTCCTACGAGCAGTACTTC
TRBD1	.	TRBJ2-3	TRBV24-1	CATSLGQGTDTQYF	TGTGCCACCAGCCTCGGACAGGGCACAGATACGCAGTATTTT
.	.	TRBJ2-7	TRBV6-2/TRBV6-3	CASSYSRQGSDEQYF	TGTGCCAGCAGTTACTCTCGCCAGGGATCGGACGAGCAGTACTTC
TRBD2	.	TRBJ2-3	TRBV6-4	CASSDGQRGSTDTQYF	TGTGCCAGCAGTGACGGCCAGCGGGGAAGCACAGATACGCAGTATTTT
TRBD2	.	TRBJ2-1	TRBV6-2/TRBV6-3	CASSYSGGSYNEQFF	TGTGCCAGCAGTTACTCGGGGGGGTCCTACAATGAGCAGTTCTTC
TRBD2	.	TRBJ2-3	TRBV4-3	CASSQDPGTSGKDTQYF	TGCGCCAGCAGCCAAGATCCCGGGACTAGCGGAAAGGATACGCAGTATTTT
.	.	TRBJ1-1	TRBV11-3	CASSHGGNTEAFF	TGTGCCAGCAGTCACGGGGGAAACACTGAAGCTTTCTTT
.	once	TRBJ1-1	TRBV29-1	CSVSRTPGEAFF	TGCAGCGTGTCAAGGACTCCGGGTGAAGCTTTCTTT
TRBD1	.	TRBJ2-5	TRBV3-1/TRBV3-2	CASSPTGAETQYF	TGTGCCAGCAGCCCGACAGGGGCAGAGACCCAGTACTTC
.	.	TRBJ2-3	TRBV7-9	CASSLVGDTQYF	TGTGCCAGCAGCTTAGTCGGGGATACGCAGTATTTT
.	.	TRBJ2-3	TRBV2	CASSLLATDTQYF	TGTGCCAGCAGTTTGCTAGCGACAGATACGCAGTATTTT
.	.	TRBJ2-1	TRBV4-3	CASSPQDWGEDNEQFF	TGCGCCAGCAGCCCCCAGGACTGGGGGGAAGACAATGAGCAGTTCTTC
.	.	TRBJ1-2	TRBV7-2	CASSPTGVYGYGYTF	TGTGCCAGCAGCCCAACGGGGGTGTATGGCTATGGCTACACCTTC
TRBD1	.	TRBJ1-2	TRBV6-6	CASLQGVYGYTF	TGTGCCAGTTTACAGGGGGTCTATGGCTACACCTTC
.	.	TRBJ1-6	TRBV5-6	CASSLALTGILNSPLHF	TGTGCCAGCAGCTTGGCCCTTACAGGGATATTGAATTCACCCCTCCACTTT
.	.	TRBJ1-6	TRBV5-1	CASSLGAGGINSPLHF	TGCGCCAGCAGCTTGGGTGCCGGAGGTATTAATTCACCCCTCCACTTT
TRBD1	.	TRBJ1-2	TRBV3-1/TRBV3-2	CASSQDTGTGPDGYTF	TGTGCCAGCAGCCAAGATACAGGGACAGGGCCCGATGGCTACACCTTC
TRBD1	few	TRBJ1-6	TRBV27	CASSPNRQGESSYNSPLHF	TGTGCCAGCAGTCCAAACCGACAGGGAGAGAGCTCCTATAATTCACCCCTCCACTTT
TRBD2	.	TRBJ2-3	TRBV7-3	CASSLMAGGSTDTQYF	TGTGCCAGCAGCTTAATGGCGGGGGGGAGCACAGATACGCAGTATTTT
TRBD1	.	TRBJ2-7	TRBV13	CASSPRDRAYEQYF	TGTGCCAGCAGCCCCCGGGACAGGGCCTACGAGCAGTACTTC
TRBD1	.	TRBJ1-5	TRBV5-5	CASSPGTGGRLQHF	TGTGCCAGCAGTCCCGGGACAGGGGGCCGCCTCCAGCATTTT
TRBD1	.	TRBJ1-2	TRBV5-8	CATHRGDRERGYTF	TGTGCCACCCATCGGGGGGACAGGGAAAGGGGCTACACCTTC
.	.	TRBJ2-7	TRBV7-3	CASSPGLSYEQYF	TGTGCCAGCAGCCCCGGACTGAGCTACGAGCAGTACTTC
TRBD1	.	TRBJ1-2	TRBV5-8	CASSSGTGSGYTF	TGTGCCAGCAGCTCCGGGACAGGGAGTGGCTACACCTTC
.	.	TRBJ2-7	TRBV4-2	CASSGAGPRHEQYF	TGTGCCAGCAGCGGGGCGGGGCCCCGACACGAGCAGTACTTC
.	.	TRBJ1-4	TRBV5-6	CASSLGAGFEKLFF	TGTGCCAGCAGCTTGGGAGCGGGATTTGAAAAACTGTTTTTT
TRBD2	.	TRBJ2-2	TRBV19	CASHWTSGGTGELFF	TGTGCCTCCCACTGGACTAGCGGGGGGACCGGGGAGCTGTTTTTT
TRBD1	.	TRBJ1-2	TRBV19	CASSIQGAFGYTF	TGTGCCAGTAGTATCCAGGGGGCGTTTGGCTACACCTTC
.	.	TRBJ1-1	TRBV19	CASSMAREAEAFF	TGTGCCAGTAGTATGGCCAGGGAGGCTGAAGCTTTCTTT
TRBD1	.	TRBJ2-7	TRBV29-1	CSARTGVIYEQYF	TGCAGCGCCCGGACAGGGGTAATCTACGAGCAGTACTTC
TRBD2	.	TRBJ2-1	TRBV9	CASSVDPPAGGKWNEQFF	TGTGCCAGCAGCGTAGATCCCCCGGCGGGGGGCAAATGGAATGAGCAGTTCTTC
.	.	TRBJ1-4	TRBV6-4	CASSPGSNEKLFF	TGTGCCAGCAGCCCAGGTTCGAATGAAAAACTGTTTTTT
TRBD1	.	TRBJ1-4	TRBV2	CASSDGTGEEKLFF	TGTGCCAGCAGTGATGGGACAGGGGAAGAAAAACTGTTTTTT
TRBD1	.	TRBJ1-6	TRBV6-5	CASSYLGTGGFSPLHF	TGTGCCAGCAGTTACCTCGGGACAGGGGGTTTTTCACCCCTCCACTTT
TRBD1	.	TRBJ1-2	TRBV6-2/TRBV6-3	CASSSQGANYGYTF	TGTGCCAGCAGTTCGCAGGGGGCTAACTATGGCTACACCTTC
.	once	TRBJ1-5	TRBV12-5	CASGLVLGGWGQPQHF	TGTGCTAGTGGTTTGGTACTTGGGGGCTGGGGTCAGCCCCAGCATTTT
.	.	TRBJ2-7	TRBV6-1	CASSEQRRPSYEQYF	TGTGCCAGCAGTGAACAGCGGAGGCCCTCCTACGAGCAGTACTTC
.	.	TRBJ1-4	TRBV18	CASSPQQGLREKLFF	TGTGCCAGCTCACCACAGCAGGGGTTACGGGAAAAACTGTTTTTT
TRBD2	.	TRBJ2-1	TRBV19	CASSKGYLTSAAYNEQFF	TGTGCCAGTAGTAAAGGGTACCTTACTAGCGCCGCCTACAATGAGCAGTTCTTC
.	.	TRBJ2-3	TRBV7-9	CASSLAARTDTQYF	TGTGCCAGCAGCTTAGCCGCCAGAACAGATACGCAGTATTTT
.	.	TRBJ1-2	TRBV4-3	CASSQEVGQPNYGYTF	TGCGCCAGCAGCCAAGAGGTCGGACAGCCTAACTATGGCTACACCTTC
.	.	TRBJ1-2	TRBV5-1	CASSLLAEPHGYTF	TGCGCCAGCAGCCTGTTAGCGGAGCCTCATGGCTACACCTTC